Shown below are 15 T cell receptor beta chains from a single sample sequenced in a study of blood T cell repertoires in COVID-19. Libraries were prepared by immunoSEQ multiplex PCR; TCRdb keeps only in-frame clonotypes and omits some of them. The data hold about 250,000 clones, with approximately 90% observed a single time. Material: PBMCs or T cells enriched from blood (not recorded which). All receptors derive from a woman aged 18 to 35 who had recovered from COVID-19.

The chain is built from TRBV7-9 and TRBJ2-3; tentative D call: TRBD1 (5 bases). V was trimmed by 5 bases and J by 2 bases, leaving 14 bases between them. Germline CDR1 and CDR2: SEHNR and FQNEAQ (reference sequence). CDR3 length: 15 residues. The CDR3 sequence: CASSRQGRSTDTQYF. CDR3 sequence (DNA): TGTGCCAGCAGCCGCCAGGGTCGCTCCACAGATACGCAGTATTTT.

The genes are TRBV10-3 and TRBJ2-3; TRBD2 is a possible D gene (6 bases). The germline gives CDR1 ENHRY, CDR2 SYGVKD. The CDR3 loop spans 15 amino acids. Trimming took 0 bases from V and 2 from J, leaving 9 bases between them. CDR3 amino acids: CAISESGGNTDTQYF. For the CDR3, the DNA is TGTGCCATCAGTGAGTCGGGGGGAAACACAGATACGCAGTATTTT.

The rearrangement uses TRBV6-5 and TRBJ1-2; perhaps TRBD1 as D (5 bases). CDR1 and CDR2 (germline): MNHEY, SVGAGI. V gave up 5 bases and J gave up 5 bases, with 12 bases separating them. The CDR3 spans 13 residues. The CDR3 region is CASSPGRVYGYTF. CDR3 DNA: TGTGCCAGCAGTCCAGGCAGGGTATATGGCTACACCTTC.

This chain connects TRBV19 to TRBJ2-3; 9 bases match TRBD1. Germline V CDR1 and CDR2: LNHDA, SQIVND (reference sequence). J gave up 5 bases and V 4 bases, and 4 bases lay outside the gene matches. The CDR3 contains 14 residues. The CDR3 DNA reads TGTGCCAGTAGTACCGGGACAGGGCTAGATACGCAGTATTTT. It is translated as CASSTGTGLDTQYF.

This sequence joins TRBV7-3 and TRBJ2-1; D gene unclear. The CDR3 covers 14 residues. The germline V and J ends were trimmed by 1 base and 5 bases, with 9 bases remaining between them. Germline V CDR1 and CDR2: SGHTA, FQGTGA. The CDR3 nucleotides read TGTGCCAGCAGCTTAATTGGGCCCCACAATGAGCAGTTCTTC. It translates to CASSLIGPHNEQFF.

The rearrangement joins TRBV28 to TRBJ1-6; D might be TRBD1 (6 bases). Germline CDR1 is MDHEN and CDR2 is SYDVKM. This CDR3 region has 15 residues. V was trimmed by 5 bases and J by 5 bases, leaving 13 bases between them. This chain's CDR3 is CASSRAGANNSPLHF. CDR3 DNA: TGTGCCAGCAGTAGGGCAGGGGCGAATAATTCACCCCTCCACTTT.

V usage is TRBV5-1 and J usage is TRBJ1-2, with D maybe TRBD1 (5 bases). The CDR3 sequence is 14 residues long. Trimming pared 2 bases from V and 4 bases from J, leaving 12 bases between. Per germline, CDR1 SGHRS and CDR2 YFSETQ. The CDR3 sequence: CASSLGTGPYGYTF. As DNA, the CDR3 is TGCGCCAGCAGCTTAGGTACAGGACCCTATGGCTACACCTTC.

This clone has only a few counts. The gene calls are TRBV5-1 and TRBJ1-1; D is uncertain. V gave up 0 bases and J gave up 5 bases, with 17 bases separating them. The CDR3 has 16 residues. Germline V gene data show CDR1 as SGHRS and CDR2 as YFSETQ. CDR3 protein: CASSLGPAGSSTEAFF. The CDR3 coding sequence is TGCGCCAGCAGCTTGGGCCCTGCGGGTTCCTCTACTGAAGCTTTCTTT.

The chain links TRBV7-3 to TRBJ1-1; no firm D call. V was clipped by 1 base and J by 4 bases, with 7 bases between them. From germline, CDR1 is SGHTA and CDR2 FQGTGA. CDR3 length: 13 amino acids. The CDR3 coding sequence is TGTGCCAGCAGCTTAAATTCCGGCACTGAAGCTTTCTTT. It yields the protein CASSLNSGTEAFF.

This chain connects TRBV5-4 to TRBJ1-1; 9 nucleotides match TRBD1. The trim removed 4 bases at V and 4 bases at J, leaving 11 bases unmatched. The CDR3 runs to 16 residues. CDR1 SGHNT and CDR2 YYREEE come from the germline V gene (reference sequence). CDR3 in DNA: TGTGCCAGCAGCGGACGTGGGACAGGGCCTGGCACTGAAGCTTTCTTT. This encodes CASSGRGTGPGTEAFF.

This chain uses TRBV7-9 with TRBJ1-2; a weak D match, TRBD1 (5 bases). The CDR3 contains 15 residues. The germline CDR1 and CDR2 sequences are SEHNR and FQNEAQ (reference sequence). V gave up 5 bases and J gave up 8 bases, with 21 bases separating them. The CDR3 DNA sequence: TGTGCCAGCAGCCTAGGTGGGGGGAATAATGCCGGCTACACCTTC. It translates to CASSLGGGNNAGYTF.

The gene calls are TRBV4-1 and TRBJ1-5, with 7 bases identical to TRBD1. The CDR3 runs to 16 residues. Germline lookup yields CDR1 MGHRA and CDR2 YSYEKL. J was trimmed by 3 bases and V by 2 bases; bases with no gene match: 7. The DNA of the CDR3 is TGCGCCAGCAGCCAACCGCGACAGGGTTCCAATCAGCCCCAGCATTTT. Protein sequence: CASSQPRQGSNQPQHF.

This chain uses TRBV4-1 with TRBJ2-5; the match to TRBD1 covers 7 bases. Germline CDR1 MGHRA, CDR2 YSYEKL. The CDR3 runs to 15 residues. Unmatched junction bases numbered 8, after V lost 4 bases and J lost 3 bases. CDR3 amino acids: CASSRQTGSEETQYF. As DNA, the CDR3 is TGCGCCAGCAGCCGACAGACAGGGAGTGAAGAGACCCAGTACTTC.

The chain carries TRBV11-2 and TRBJ2-2; 8 bases are a match to TRBD1. Germline trimming cut 5 bases from V and 5 bases from J; bases unmatched to any gene: 4. The CDR3 is made up of 14 amino acids. CDR1 SGHAT and CDR2 FQNNGV come from the germline V gene. The DNA of the CDR3 is TGTGCCAGCAGCGCGGACAGGGCTACCGGGGAGCTGTTTTTT. Amino acid sequence: CASSADRATGELFF.

The chain uses TRBV27 and TRBJ1-4, with D possibly TRBD1 on 6 matching bases. The CDR3 spans 15 residues. The germline V and J ends were trimmed by 2 bases and 5 bases, with 12 bases remaining between them. Germline CDR1 reads MNHEY; CDR2 reads SMNVEV (reference sequence). This CDR3 is CASSLRDTSNEKLFF. In DNA form, the CDR3 reads TGTGCCAGCAGTTTACGGGACACATCAAATGAAAAACTGTTTTTT.